This T cell receptor beta chain was captured in a study of blood T cells in healthy people across ages. Findings and limits, study-wide: Because sorting was not performed, PBMCs prevented conclusive naive versus antigen-experienced comparison.

Per sample, at least 6 micrograms of total RNA were extracted. This clonotype was seen at least ten times. Its antigen is not identified. A second PCR of 7 to 11 cycles used a sample-barcoded 5' primer and a J-beta primer mix. Each CDR3 protein gets one entry after TCRdb re-called the 5' RACE reads with MiXCR. There are roughly 650,000 distinct CDR3 sequences in the sample; roughly 32% occur only once, and approximately 15% lies in the top ten. CDR1 is LGHDT, CDR2 YNNKEL, per germline (reference sequence). Trimming removed 3 bases from V and 11 bases from J; junction bases left unmatched: 11. This CDR3 region has 16 residues.

The sequenced sample was blood. The source of this sequence is a woman at least 80 years old in good health. This rearrangement joins TRBV3-1 to TRBJ2-5; 14 nucleotides agree with TRBD2. CDR3 residues: CASSQGLTSGGAVQYF. The CDR3 DNA reads TGTGCCAGCAGCCAGGGATTGACTAGCGGGGGGGCAGTGCAGTACTTC.